Listed below are T cell receptor beta chains from one sample, sequenced in a study of OX40 agonist ivuxolimab in advanced cancers. The protocol was immunoSEQ multiplex PCR, while the TCRdb copy is restricted to in-frame clones and leaves out a portion. The sample has 51,000 or so clones; 79% are singletons. The sequences come from CD4+ or CD8+ T cells sorted from blood, collected in a trial of the OX40 agonist ivuxolimab. The receptors come from an adult with an advanced solid tumor such as melanoma, head and neck, liver or kidney cancer. Each CDR3 is given with its conserved first and last residue. The order of the fields is V gene, D gene, clone size, J gene, CDR3 DNA, CDR3 protein. A D gene is named only where the DNA matches it firmly. Size tells how often a clone was seen (once, few, many) or the class of an expanded clone, and some rows leave it out.

>TRBV19|NA|once|TRBJ1-6
TGTGCCAGTAGTATTGAGCAGACGGAGAATTACGGCAATTCACCCCTCCACTTT
CASSIEQTENYGNSPLHF
>TRBV30|TRBD1|once|TRBJ1-4
TGTGCCTGGAAACCCGGGACAGGGTTTGAAAAACTGTTTTTT
CAWKPGTGFEKLFF
>TRBV11-2|NA|NA|TRBJ2-7
TGTGCCAGCAGCTTGGGCCCCGGGCCCTACGAGCAGTACTTC
CASSLGPGPYEQYF
>TRBV7-3|NA|NA|TRBJ2-1
TGTGCCAGCAAGGAGGGGAGTATTGAGCAGTTCTTC
CASKEGSIEQFF
>TRBV7-2|TRBD2|NA|TRBJ2-1
TGTGCCAGCAGCATTGCGGGAGGACAGTACAATGAGCAGTTCTTC
CASSIAGGQYNEQFF
>TRBV6-5|NA|NA|TRBJ2-5
TGTGCCAGCAGTGGCTTCGCGGGACTAGAGACCCAGTACTTC
CASSGFAGLETQYF
>TRBV9|TRBD2|NA|TRBJ2-1
TGTGCCAGCAGCCTCGGACTAGCGGGATCACCCTACAATGAGCAGTTCTTC
CASSLGLAGSPYNEQFF
>TRBV5-6|TRBD1|NA|TRBJ2-2
TGTGCCAGCAGCTTTCAGGGGGTGGCCGGGGAGCTGTTTTTT
CASSFQGVAGELFF
>TRBV7-6|TRBD1|NA|TRBJ2-1
TGTGCCAGCAGCTTAGCGCCTATCAGGGGGTCCTACAATGAGCAGTTCTTC
CASSLAPIRGSYNEQFF
>TRBV5-1|NA|NA|TRBJ1-2
TGCGCCAGCAGCTTGCACCAACTCGACTATGGCTACACCTTC
CASSLHQLDYGYTF
>TRBV5-1|TRBD2|NA|TRBJ2-7
TGCGCCAGCACCCCATCGGTAGCGGGACACTCCTACGAGCAGTACTTC
CASTPSVAGHSYEQYF
>TRBV4-2|NA|NA|TRBJ1-3
TGTGCCAGCAGCCAAGATCGGGGTTCGTCTGGAAACACCATATATTTT
CASSQDRGSSGNTIYF
>TRBV5-1|TRBD1|NA|TRBJ2-1
TGCGCCAGCAGCAACTATGACAGGGGAGGCTACAATGAGCAGTTCTTC
CASSNYDRGGYNEQFF
>TRBV2|TRBD1|NA|TRBJ1-5
TGTGCCAGCAGTGAGGGTGGGACAGGGTATCAGCCCCAGCATTTT
CASSEGGTGYQPQHF
>TRBV11-2|TRBD2|few|TRBJ2-2
TGTGCCAGCAGCTTATTAGCGGGAGGGCCCGGGGAGCTGTTTTTT
CASSLLAGGPGELFF
>TRBV28|NA|NA|TRBJ1-2
TGTGCCAGCAGTTTCTCGACCGTGGGTAGTGGCTACACCTTC
CASSFSTVGSGYTF
>TRBV28|NA|NA|TRBJ2-7
TGTGCCAGCAGTCCCGGACAGAGAGTCTACGAGCAGTACTTC
CASSPGQRVYEQYF
>TRBV7-9|NA|NA|TRBJ2-5
TGTGCCAGCAGCTTAGAAAGGGCATCTGGGGAGACCCAGTACTTC
CASSLERASGETQYF
>TRBV9|NA|NA|TRBJ1-1
TGTGCCAGCAAGAGGGATGTTAGCACTGAAGCTTTCTTT
CASKRDVSTEAFF
>TRBV5-1|TRBD2|NA|TRBJ2-1
TGCGCCAGCAGCGTGACCGGGAGGGCCGATGAGCAGTTCTTC
CASSVTGRADEQFF
>TRBV7-3|NA|NA|TRBJ1-2
TGTGCCAGCAGCGTGGGAGTGCTTCGGCGGAACTATGGCTACACCTTC
CASSVGVLRRNYGYTF
>TRBV30|NA|few|TRBJ1-5
TGTGCCTGGAGTGGAGGGTTCCCCTATCAGCCCCAGCATTTT
CAWSGGFPYQPQHF
>TRBV28|NA|NA|TRBJ1-2
TGTGCCAGCATCTCGGGGGAAACTCGGAGTGGCTACACCTTC
CASISGETRSGYTF
>TRBV5-1|NA|NA|TRBJ2-3
TGCGCCAGCAGCTTGGGACTAGTAACAGATACGCAGTATTTT
CASSLGLVTDTQYF
>TRBV29-1|TRBD1|NA|TRBJ2-1
TGCAGCGTTGGGACAGGGGGCGATGAGCAGTTCTTC
CSVGTGGDEQFF
>TRBV6-5|NA|NA|TRBJ2-1
TGTGCCAGCAGACGGGACACCGGCTCCTACAATGAGCAGTTCTTC
CASRRDTGSYNEQFF
>TRBV2|TRBD1|NA|TRBJ1-2
TGTGCCAGTGTTTCTCCGGGACAGGGAAGGGATGGCTACACCTTC
CASVSPGQGRDGYTF
>TRBV7-9|NA|NA|TRBJ2-1
TGTGCCAGCAGCAATACAAACAATGAGCAGTTCTTC
CASSNTNNEQFF
>TRBV7-9|NA|NA|TRBJ2-1
TGTGCCAGCAGCCCCGCCCGGAGATACAATGAGCAGTTCTTC
CASSPARRYNEQFF
>TRBV30|NA|once|TRBJ2-5
TGTGCCTGGAGTAGAGGGGAGACCCAGTACTTC
CAWSRGETQYF
>TRBV5-1|TRBD2|NA|TRBJ2-3
TGCGCCAGCAGGCCCGGGACTAGCGGCACAGATACGCAGTATTTT
CASRPGTSGTDTQYF
>TRBV6-1|NA|NA|TRBJ2-1
TGTGCCAGCAGTTGGACGGAGAGCTCCTACAATGAGCAGTTCTTC
CASSWTESSYNEQFF
>TRBV7-2|NA|NA|TRBJ2-7
TGTGCCAGCAGCTTAGGTAGCCTCTACGAGCAGTACTTC
CASSLGSLYEQYF
>TRBV5-1|NA|NA|TRBJ2-2
TGCGCCAGCAGCCAGATCGGGGGTTCCGGGGAGCTGTTTTTT
CASSQIGGSGELFF
>TRBV6-6|NA|NA|TRBJ1-1
TGTGCCAGCAGTTACAGGGGCAACACTGAAGCTTTCTTT
CASSYRGNTEAFF
>TRBV11-2|NA|NA|TRBJ2-5
TGTGCCAGCAGCTTAGGGGGGGGCATGGAGACCCAGTACTTC
CASSLGGGMETQYF
>TRBV11-1|TRBD1|few|TRBJ1-6
TGTGCCAGCAGCACTACAGGGGTGAGGTCACCCCTCCACTTT
CASSTTGVRSPLHF
>TRBV28|NA|NA|TRBJ1-1
TGTGCCAGTATAGGGGCGGACAAGAACACTGAAGCTTTCTTT
CASIGADKNTEAFF
>TRBV28|NA|NA|TRBJ2-1
TGTGCCAGCAGGAAGAATCGTGACAATGAGCAGTTCTTC
CASRKNRDNEQFF
>TRBV11-1|NA|NA|TRBJ1-1
TGTGCCAGCAGCTTAGATCCCAGTAACACTGAAGCTTTCTTT
CASSLDPSNTEAFF